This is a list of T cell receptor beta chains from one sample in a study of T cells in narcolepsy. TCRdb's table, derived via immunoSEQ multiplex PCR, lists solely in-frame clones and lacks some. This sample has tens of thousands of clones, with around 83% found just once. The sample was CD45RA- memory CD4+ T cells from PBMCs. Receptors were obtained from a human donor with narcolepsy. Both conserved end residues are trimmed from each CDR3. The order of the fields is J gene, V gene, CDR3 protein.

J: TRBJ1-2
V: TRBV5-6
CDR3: ASSLAGEYGYT

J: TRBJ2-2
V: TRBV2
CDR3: ASSEQGDRLTAADTGELF

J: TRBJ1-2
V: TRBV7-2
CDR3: ASSFQVGGSQNGYT

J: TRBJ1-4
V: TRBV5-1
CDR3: ASSLKSTESELF

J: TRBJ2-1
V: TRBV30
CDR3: AWSTGTGRF

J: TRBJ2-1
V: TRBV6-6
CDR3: ASSYPTSGGFNEQF

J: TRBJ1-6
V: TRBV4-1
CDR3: ASSPPSVTGRLNSPLH

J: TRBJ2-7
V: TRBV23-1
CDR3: ASSQSPGQPVEQY

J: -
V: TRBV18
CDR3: ASSPTSGPYEQY

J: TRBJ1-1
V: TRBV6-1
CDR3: ASIPGRTEAF

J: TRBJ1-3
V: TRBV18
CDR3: ASSPQDSGNTIY

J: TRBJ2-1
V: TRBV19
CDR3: ASSSKRAASYNEQF

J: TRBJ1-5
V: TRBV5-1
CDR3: ASSLDGQPQH

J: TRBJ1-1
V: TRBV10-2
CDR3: ATTIRAEAF

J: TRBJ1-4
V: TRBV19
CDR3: ATESGTGEKLF

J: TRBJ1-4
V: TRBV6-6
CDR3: ASRAAAGQNNEKLF

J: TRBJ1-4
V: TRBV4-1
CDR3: ASSQAQRATNEKLF

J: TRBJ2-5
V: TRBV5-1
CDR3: ASSSSSRSVTETQY

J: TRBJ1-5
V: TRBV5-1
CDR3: ASSEGPNQPQH

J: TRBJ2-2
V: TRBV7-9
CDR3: ASSPNRAAGELF

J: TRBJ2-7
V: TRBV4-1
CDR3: ASSPGQGHSYEQY

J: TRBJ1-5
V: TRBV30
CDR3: AWSDDSNQPQH

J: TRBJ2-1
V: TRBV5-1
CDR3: ASSLGTGRYNEQF

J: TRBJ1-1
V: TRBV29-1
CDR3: SVLEGKAF

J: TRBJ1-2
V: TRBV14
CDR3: ASSQDQTGLGYT

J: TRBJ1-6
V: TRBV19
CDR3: ASSMTTGDNSPLH

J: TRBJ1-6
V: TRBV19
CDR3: ASSPQAGDNSPLH

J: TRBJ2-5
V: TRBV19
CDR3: ASSRDRGRGSQY

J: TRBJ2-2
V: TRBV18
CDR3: ASSPAGANTGELF

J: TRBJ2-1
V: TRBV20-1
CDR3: SARGHNEQF

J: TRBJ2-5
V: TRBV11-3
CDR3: ASSLGGVQETQY

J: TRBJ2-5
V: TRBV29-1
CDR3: SAAGSGTQY

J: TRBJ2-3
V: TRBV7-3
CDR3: ASSRGSGGGTNTQY

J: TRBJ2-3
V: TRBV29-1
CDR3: SVDSGFTDTQY

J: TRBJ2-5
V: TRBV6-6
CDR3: ASSGTSRPQETQY

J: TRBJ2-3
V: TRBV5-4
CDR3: ASSPKGGTDTQY

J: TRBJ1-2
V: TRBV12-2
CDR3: ASRSGTGGREVDGYT

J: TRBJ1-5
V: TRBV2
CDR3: ASSEASPGIQPQH

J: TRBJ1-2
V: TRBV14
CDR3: ASSRDPLWNYGYT

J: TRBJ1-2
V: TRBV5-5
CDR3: ASSPTGQSNYGYT

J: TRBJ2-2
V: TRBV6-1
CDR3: ASSVLEVTGELF

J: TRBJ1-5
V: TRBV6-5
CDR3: ASEGFSNQPQH

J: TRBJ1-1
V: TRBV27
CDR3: ASSLLATLNTEAF

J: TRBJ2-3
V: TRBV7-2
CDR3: ASSLDGVITSTDTQY

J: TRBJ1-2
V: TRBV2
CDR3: ASRPGGPYGYT

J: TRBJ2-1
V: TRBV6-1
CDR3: ASSKLSDNEQF

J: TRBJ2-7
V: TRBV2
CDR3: ASRDDSYEQY